There are a few counts of the clone carrying this TCR beta chain. Its antigen is unknown. Trimming cost V 4 bases and J 9 bases, with 13 bases left between them. The CDR3 spans 12 residues. The germline gives CDR1 SQVTM, CDR2 ANQGSEA. The data were obtained in a study of response to subunit inactivated influenza vaccine. Study-wide results and caveats: Seasonal influenza vaccination, on each occasion, was suggested by the authors to recruit few new T cells.

TCRdb re-analysed the RT-PCR reads in MiXCR, keeping a single row per CDR3 protein. The table shows approximately 680,000 distinct CDR3 sequences, with around 16% occurring only once. The material was PBMCs from blood, obtained 11 to 12 days after vaccination. This clonotype was obtained from a man in his fifties or sixties who received an inactivated influenza vaccine. The chain has TRBV29-1 and TRBJ2-1; a weak D match, TRBD2 (5 bases). The CDR3 reads CSVGISAGEQFF. The CDR3 coding sequence is TGCAGCGTTGGTATTAGCGCCGGTGAGCAGTTCTTC.